This TCR beta chain was sequenced during a study of control samples from healthy donors and cancer patients. Sequenced by immunoSEQ multiplex PCR; TCRdb stores in-frame clones only, minus some. The table shows 90,000 to 140,000 clones, with about 80% occurring only once. The CDR3 is 14 residues long. V lost 1 base and J lost 6, with 10 bases in between. CDR1 is LGHNA, CDR2 YSLEER, per germline. This chain joins TRBV4-3 and TRBJ2-1; possibly TRBD2 for D (5 bases). The origin of this receptor is a woman between 50 and 59 years old in good health. Sequenced: blood. CDR3 DNA: TGCGCCAGCAGCCAAGTAAGGAGCGGCAATGAGCAGTTCTTC. It translates to CASSQVRSGNEQFF.